The entry below describes one T cell receptor (beta chain). Its cognate antigen is unknown. The record originates from a study of OX40 agonist ivuxolimab in advanced cancers. The study's findings and limits: Averaged across samples, CD8+ T cells carried more expanded clones than CD4+ did. Researchers did not determine the expanded peripheral T cells' antigen specificity.

CDR3 size: 16 residues. J gave up 4 bases and V 5 bases, and 5 bases lay outside the gene matches. From germline, CDR1 is SGHAT and CDR2 FQNNGV. This table comes from immunoSEQ multiplex PCR, and its TCRdb copy is limited to in-frame clones, with some not included. Here the sample spans roughly 10,000 clones, about nine tenths being singletons. Autoimmune disease history or systemic immunosuppression excluded patients. The receptor was derived from an adult with an advanced solid tumor such as melanoma, head and neck, liver or kidney cancer. This specimen consisted of CD4+ or CD8+ T cells sorted from blood, obtained in a trial of the OX40 agonist ivuxolimab. The chain is built from TRBV11-2 and TRBJ2-1; TRBD2 matches 13 bases. The CDR3 spells CASSTRTSGRYNEQFF. For the CDR3, the DNA is TGTGCCAGCAGCACCCGGACTAGCGGGAGATACAATGAGCAGTTCTTC.